Sequencing of this T cell receptor (beta chain) was carried out in a study of T-cell memory formation after mild COVID-19. Overall study: In these data, TCR clusters were largely donor specific.

MiXCR, run by TCRdb on the 5' RACE reads, gives a single entry per CDR3 protein. The sample includes hundreds of thousands of distinct CDR3 sequences, around 30% of them seen just once. The V end was cut by 4 bases, the J end by 0 bases, with 11 bases between. The germline V gene has CDR1 MGHRA and CDR2 YSYEKL. This CDR3 comprises 15 residues. This clonotype was recorded at least ten times. The sequencing input was PBMCs or a T cell subset sorted from them (not recorded which). The receptor comes from an adult woman who had mild COVID-19 (a few samples of this study predate the infection). Cell type and time point are not known. The chain has TRBV4-1 and TRBJ2-3; D ambiguous. The CDR3 region is CASSPAPPSTDTQYF. CDR3 DNA sequence: TGCGCCAGCAGCCCCGCCCCGCCGAGCACAGATACGCAGTATTTT.